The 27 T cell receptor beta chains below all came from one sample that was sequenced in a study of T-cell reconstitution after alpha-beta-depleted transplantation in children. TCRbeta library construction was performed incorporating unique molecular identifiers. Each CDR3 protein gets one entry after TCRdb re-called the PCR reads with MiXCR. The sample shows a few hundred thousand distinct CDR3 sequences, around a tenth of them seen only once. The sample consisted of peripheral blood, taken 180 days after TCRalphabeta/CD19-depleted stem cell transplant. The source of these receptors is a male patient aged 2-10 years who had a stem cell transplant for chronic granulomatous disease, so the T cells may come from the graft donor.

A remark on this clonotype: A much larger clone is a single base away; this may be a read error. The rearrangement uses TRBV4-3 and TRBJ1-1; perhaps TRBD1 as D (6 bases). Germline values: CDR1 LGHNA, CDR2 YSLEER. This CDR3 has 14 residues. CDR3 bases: TGCGCCAGCAGCCGAATAAGGGGGAACACTGAAGATTTCTTT. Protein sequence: CASSRIRGNTEDFF.

Here the CDR3 reads CASSSGLAGVSRTDTQYF. Here the CDR3 DNA reads TGTGCCAGCTCATCAGGACTAGCGGGAGTTTCTCGTACAGATACGCAGTATTTT. This chain connects TRBV18 to TRBJ2-3, with 13 bases lining up with TRBD2. V lost 5 bases to trimming and J lost 3 bases; unmatched junction nucleotides: 11. The CDR3 sequence is 18 residues long. The V gene's germline CDR1 is KGHSH and CDR2 LQKENI.

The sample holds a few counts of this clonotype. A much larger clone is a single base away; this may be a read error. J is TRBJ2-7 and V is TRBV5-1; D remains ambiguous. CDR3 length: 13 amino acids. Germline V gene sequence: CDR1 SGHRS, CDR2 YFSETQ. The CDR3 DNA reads TGCGCCAGCAGCTTTGCCGTCTCCTACAAGCAGTACTTC. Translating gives CASSFAVSYKQYF.

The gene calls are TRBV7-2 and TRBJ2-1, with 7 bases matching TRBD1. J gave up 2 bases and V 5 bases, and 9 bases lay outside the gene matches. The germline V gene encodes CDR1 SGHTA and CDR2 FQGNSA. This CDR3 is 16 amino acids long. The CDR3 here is CASSKYWDSTYNEQFF. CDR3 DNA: TGTGCCAGCAGCAAGTACTGGGACAGCACCTACAATGAGCAGTTCTTC.

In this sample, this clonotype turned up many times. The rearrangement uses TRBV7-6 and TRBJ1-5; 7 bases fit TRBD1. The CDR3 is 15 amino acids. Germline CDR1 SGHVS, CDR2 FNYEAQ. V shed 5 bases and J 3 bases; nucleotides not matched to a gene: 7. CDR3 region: CASSQGGGTNQPQHF. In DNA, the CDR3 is TGTGCCAGCAGCCAGGGGGGGGGGACCAATCAGCCCCAGCATTTT.

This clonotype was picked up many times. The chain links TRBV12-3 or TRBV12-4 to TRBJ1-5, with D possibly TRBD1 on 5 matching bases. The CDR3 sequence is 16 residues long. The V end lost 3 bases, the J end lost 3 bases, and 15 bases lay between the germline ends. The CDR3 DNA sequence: TGTGCCAGCAGTTTTGTTGGAGGGGCTACCAATCAGCCCCAGCATTTT. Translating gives CASSFVGGATNQPQHF.

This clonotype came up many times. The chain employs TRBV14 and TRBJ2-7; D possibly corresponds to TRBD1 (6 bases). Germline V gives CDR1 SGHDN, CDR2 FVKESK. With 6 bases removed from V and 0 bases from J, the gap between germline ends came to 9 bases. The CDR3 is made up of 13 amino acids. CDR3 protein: CASSDRSSYEQYF. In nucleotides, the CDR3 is TGTGCCAGCAGTGACAGGAGCTCCTACGAGCAGTACTTC.

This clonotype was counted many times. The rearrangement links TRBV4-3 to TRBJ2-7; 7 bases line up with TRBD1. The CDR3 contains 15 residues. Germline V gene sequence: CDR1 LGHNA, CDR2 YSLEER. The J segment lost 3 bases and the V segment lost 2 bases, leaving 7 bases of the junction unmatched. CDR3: CASSQRRDRFYEQYF. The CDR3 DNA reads TGCGCCAGCAGCCAACGCCGGGACAGATTCTACGAGCAGTACTTC.

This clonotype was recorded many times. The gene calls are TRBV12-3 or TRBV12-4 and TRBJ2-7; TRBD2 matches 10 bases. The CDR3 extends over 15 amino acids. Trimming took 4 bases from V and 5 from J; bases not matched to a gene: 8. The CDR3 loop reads CASSSAGGLMNEQYF. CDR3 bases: TGTGCCAGCAGTTCAGCGGGGGGGCTTATGAACGAGCAGTACTTC.

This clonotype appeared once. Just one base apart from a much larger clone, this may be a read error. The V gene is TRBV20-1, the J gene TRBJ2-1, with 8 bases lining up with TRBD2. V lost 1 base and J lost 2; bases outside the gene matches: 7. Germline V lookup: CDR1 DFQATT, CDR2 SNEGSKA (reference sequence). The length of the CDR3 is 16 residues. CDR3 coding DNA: TGCAGTGCTAGAGGACTAGCGATGCGCCCCTACAATGAGCAGTTCTTC. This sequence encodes CSARGLAMRPYNEQFF.

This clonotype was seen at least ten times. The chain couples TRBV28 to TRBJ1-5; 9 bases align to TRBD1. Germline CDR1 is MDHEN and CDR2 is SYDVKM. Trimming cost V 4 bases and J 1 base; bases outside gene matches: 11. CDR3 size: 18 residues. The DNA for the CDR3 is TGTGCCAGCAGTTCCGGGACAGGGCCTCTATGGAGCAATCAGCCCCAGCATTTT. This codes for CASSSGTGPLWSNQPQHF.

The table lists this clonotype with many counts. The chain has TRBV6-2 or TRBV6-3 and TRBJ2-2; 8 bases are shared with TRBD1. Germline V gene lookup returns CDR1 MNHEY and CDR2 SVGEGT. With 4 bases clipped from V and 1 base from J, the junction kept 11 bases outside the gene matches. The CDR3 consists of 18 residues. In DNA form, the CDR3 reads TGTGCCAGCAGTTGGACCGGGGTCGGGACAGGGAACACCGGGGAGCTGTTTTTT. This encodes CASSWTGVGTGNTGELFF.

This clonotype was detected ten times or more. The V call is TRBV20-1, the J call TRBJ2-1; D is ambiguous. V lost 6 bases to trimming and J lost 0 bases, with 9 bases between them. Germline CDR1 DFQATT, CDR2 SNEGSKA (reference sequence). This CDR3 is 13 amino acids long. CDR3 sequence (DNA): TGCAGTGCGTTGGGGATCTCCTACAATGAGCAGTTCTTC. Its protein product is CSALGISYNEQFF.

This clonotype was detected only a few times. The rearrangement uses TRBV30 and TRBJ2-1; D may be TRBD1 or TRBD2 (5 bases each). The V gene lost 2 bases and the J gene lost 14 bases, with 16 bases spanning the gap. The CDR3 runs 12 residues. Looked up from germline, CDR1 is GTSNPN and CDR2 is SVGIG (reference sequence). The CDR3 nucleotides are TGTGCCTGGAGTCCTGGGGGTCTGGGCGAGTTCTTC. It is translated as CAWSPGGLGEFF.

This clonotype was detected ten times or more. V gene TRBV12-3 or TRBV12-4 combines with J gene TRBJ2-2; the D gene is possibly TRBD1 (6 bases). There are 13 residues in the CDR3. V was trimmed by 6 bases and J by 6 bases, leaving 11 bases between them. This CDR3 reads CASRLQGSGELFF. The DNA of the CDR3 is TGTGCCAGCAGGTTACAGGGCTCCGGGGAGCTGTTTTTT.

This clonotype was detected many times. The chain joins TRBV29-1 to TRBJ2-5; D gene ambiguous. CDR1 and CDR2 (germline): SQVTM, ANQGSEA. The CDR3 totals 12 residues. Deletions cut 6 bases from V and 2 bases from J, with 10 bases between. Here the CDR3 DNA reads TGCAGCGTACAGACAAATCAAGAGACCCAGTACTTC. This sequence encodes CSVQTNQETQYF.

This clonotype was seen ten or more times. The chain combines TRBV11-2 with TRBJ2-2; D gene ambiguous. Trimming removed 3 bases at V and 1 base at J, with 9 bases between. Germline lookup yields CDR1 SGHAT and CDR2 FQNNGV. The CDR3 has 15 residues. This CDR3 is CASSLAPMNTGELFF. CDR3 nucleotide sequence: TGTGCCAGCAGCTTGGCCCCAATGAACACCGGGGAGCTGTTTTTT. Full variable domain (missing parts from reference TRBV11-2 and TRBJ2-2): EAGVAQSPRYKIIEKRQSVAFWCNPISGHATLYWYQQILGQGPKLLIQFQNNGVVDDSQLPKDRFSAERLKGVDSTLKIQPAKLEDSAVYLCASSLAPMNTGELFFGEGSRLTVL.

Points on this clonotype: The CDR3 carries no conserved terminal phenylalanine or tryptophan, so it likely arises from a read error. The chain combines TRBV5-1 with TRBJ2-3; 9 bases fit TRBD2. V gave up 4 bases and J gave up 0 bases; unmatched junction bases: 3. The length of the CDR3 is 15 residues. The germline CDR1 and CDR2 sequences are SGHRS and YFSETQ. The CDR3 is CASSATSGSTDTQYC. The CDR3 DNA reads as TGCGCCAGCAGCGCAACTAGCGGGAGCACAGATACGCAGTATTGT.

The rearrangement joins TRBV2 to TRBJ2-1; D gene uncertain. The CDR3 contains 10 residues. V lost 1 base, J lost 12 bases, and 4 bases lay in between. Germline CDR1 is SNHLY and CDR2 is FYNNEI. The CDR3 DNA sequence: TGTGCCAGCAGTGAAGTTAGGCAGTTCTTC. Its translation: CASSEVRQFF.

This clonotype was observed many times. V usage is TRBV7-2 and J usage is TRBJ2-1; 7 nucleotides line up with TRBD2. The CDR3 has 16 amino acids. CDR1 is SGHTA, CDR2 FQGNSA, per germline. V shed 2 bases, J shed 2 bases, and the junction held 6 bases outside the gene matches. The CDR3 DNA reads TGTGCCAGCAGCTTATGGGGCGGGAGAACCTACAATGAGCAGTTCTTC. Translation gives CASSLWGGRTYNEQFF.

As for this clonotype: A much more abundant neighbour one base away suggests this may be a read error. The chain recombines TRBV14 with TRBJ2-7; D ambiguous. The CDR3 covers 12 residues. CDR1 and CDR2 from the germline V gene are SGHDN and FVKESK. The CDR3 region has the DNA TGTGTCAGCAGCCAAGCAAGCTACGAGCAGTACTTC. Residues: CVSSQASYEQYF. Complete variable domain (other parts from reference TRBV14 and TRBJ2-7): EAGVTQFPSHSVIEKGQTVTLRCDPISGHDNLYWYRRVMGKEIKFLLHFVKESKQDESGMPNNRFLAERTGGTYSTLKVQPAELEDSGVYFCVSSQASYEQYFGPGTRLTVT.

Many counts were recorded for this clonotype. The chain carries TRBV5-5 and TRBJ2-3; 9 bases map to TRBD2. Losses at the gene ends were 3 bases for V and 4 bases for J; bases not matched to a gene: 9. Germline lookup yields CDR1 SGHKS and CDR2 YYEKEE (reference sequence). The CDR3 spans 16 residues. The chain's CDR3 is CASSSIPGLAADTQYF. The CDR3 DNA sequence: TGTGCCAGCAGCTCCATTCCGGGACTAGCTGCAGATACGCAGTATTTT.

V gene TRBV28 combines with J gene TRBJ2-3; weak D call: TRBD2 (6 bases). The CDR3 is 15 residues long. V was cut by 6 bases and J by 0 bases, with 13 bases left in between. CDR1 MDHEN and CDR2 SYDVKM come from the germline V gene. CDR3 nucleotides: TGTGCCAGCAGCCCGGGACTCCCTAGCACAGATACGCAGTATTTT. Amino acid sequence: CASSPGLPSTDTQYF.

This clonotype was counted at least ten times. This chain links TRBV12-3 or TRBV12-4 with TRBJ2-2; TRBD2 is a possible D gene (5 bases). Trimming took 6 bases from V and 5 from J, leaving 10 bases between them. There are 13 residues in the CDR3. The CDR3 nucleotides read TGTGCCAGCAGACCACGGGAAACCGGGGAGCTGTTTTTT. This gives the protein CASRPRETGELFF.

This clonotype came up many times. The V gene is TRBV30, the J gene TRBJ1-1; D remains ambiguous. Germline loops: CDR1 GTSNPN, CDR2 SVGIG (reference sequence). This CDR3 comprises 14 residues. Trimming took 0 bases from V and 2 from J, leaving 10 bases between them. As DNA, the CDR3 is TGTGCCTGGAGTGTACTTGGGGTCAACACTGAAGCTTTCTTT. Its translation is CAWSVLGVNTEAFF.

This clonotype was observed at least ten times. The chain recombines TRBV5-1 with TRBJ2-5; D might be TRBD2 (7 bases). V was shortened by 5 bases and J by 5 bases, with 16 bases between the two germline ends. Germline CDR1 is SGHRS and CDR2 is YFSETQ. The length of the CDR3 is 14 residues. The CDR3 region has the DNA TGCGCCAGCAGTTGGGGGGGCGCCGGGGAGACCCAGTACTTC. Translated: CASSWGGAGETQYF.

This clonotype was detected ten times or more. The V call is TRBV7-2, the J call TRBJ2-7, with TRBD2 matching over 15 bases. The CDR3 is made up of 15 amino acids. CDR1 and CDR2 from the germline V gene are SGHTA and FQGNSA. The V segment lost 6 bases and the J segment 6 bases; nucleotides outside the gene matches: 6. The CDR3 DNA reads TGTGCCAGCAGACCTCCGGGACTAGCGGGAGGCGAGCAGTACTTC. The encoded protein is CASRPPGLAGGEQYF.